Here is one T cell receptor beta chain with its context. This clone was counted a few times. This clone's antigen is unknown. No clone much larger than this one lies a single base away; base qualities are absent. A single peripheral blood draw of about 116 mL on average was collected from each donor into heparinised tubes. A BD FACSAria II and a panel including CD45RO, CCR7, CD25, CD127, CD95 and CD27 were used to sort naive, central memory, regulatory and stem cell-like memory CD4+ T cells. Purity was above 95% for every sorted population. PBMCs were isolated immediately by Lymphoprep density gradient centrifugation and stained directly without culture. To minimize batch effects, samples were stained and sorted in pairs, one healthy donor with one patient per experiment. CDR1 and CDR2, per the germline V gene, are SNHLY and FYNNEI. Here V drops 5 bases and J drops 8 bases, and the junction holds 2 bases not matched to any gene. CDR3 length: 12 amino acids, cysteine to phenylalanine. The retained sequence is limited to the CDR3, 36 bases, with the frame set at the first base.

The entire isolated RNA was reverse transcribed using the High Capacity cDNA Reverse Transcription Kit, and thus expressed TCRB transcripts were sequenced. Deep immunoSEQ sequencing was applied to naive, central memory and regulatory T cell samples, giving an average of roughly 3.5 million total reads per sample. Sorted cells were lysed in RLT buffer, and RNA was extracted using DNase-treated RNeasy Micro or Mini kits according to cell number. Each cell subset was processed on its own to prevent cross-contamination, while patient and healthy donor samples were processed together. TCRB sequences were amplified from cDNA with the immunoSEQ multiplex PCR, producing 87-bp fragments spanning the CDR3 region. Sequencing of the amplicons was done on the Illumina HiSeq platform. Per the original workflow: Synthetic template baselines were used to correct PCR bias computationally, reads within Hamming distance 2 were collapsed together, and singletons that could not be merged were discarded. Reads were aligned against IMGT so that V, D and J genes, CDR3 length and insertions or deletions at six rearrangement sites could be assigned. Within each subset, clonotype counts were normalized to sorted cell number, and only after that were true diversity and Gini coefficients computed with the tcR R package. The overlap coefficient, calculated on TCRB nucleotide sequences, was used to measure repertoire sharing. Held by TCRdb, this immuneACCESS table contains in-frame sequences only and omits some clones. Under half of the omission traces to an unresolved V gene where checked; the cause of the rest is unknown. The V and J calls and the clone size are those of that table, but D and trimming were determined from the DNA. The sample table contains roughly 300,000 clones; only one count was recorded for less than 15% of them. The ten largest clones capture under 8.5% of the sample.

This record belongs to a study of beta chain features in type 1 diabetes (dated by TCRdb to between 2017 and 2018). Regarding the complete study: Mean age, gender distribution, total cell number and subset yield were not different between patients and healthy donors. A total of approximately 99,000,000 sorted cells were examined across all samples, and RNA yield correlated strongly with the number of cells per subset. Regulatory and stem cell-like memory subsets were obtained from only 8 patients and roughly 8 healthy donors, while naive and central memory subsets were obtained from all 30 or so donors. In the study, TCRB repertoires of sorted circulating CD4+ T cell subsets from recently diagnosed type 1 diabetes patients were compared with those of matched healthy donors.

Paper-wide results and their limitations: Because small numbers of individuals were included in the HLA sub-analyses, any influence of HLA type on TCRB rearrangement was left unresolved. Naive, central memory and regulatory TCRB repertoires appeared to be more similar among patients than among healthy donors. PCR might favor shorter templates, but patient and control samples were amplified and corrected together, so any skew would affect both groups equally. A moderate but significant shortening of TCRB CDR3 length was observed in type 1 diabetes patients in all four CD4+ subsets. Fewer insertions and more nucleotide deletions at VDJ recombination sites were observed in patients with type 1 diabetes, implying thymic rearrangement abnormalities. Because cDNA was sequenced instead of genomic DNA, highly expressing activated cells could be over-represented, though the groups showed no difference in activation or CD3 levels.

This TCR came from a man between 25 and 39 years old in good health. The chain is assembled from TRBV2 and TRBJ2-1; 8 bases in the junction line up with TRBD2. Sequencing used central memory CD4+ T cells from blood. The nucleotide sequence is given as TGTGCCAGCAGTACAGCGGGGGATGAGCAGTTCTTC. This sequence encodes CASSTAGDEQFF.